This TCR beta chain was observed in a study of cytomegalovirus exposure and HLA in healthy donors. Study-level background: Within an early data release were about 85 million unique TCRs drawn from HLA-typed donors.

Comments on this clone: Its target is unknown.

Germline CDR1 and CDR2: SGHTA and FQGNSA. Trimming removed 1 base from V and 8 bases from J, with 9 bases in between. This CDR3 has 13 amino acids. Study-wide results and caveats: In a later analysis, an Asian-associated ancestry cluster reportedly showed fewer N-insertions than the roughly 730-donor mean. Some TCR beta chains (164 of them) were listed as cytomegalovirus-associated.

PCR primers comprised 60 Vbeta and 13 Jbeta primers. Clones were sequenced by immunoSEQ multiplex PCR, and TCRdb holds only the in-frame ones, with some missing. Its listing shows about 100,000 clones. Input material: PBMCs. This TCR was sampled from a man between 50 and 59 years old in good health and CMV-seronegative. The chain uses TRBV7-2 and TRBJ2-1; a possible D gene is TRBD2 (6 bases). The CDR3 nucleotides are TGTGCCAGCAGCTTAGGATGGGGGGATGAGCAGTTCTTC. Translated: CASSLGWGDEQFF.